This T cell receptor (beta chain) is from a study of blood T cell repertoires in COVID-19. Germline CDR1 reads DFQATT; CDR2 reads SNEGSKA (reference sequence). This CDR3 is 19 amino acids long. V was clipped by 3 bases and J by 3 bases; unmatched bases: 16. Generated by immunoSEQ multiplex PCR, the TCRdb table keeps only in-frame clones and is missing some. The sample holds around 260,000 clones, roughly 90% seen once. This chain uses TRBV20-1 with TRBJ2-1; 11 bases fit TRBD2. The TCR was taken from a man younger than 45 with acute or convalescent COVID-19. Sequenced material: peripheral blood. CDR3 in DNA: TGCAGTGCTAGTGGCCTAGCGGGGGGCCCCGCGCCCCTCTACAATGAGCAGTTCTTC. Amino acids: CSASGLAGGPAPLYNEQFF.